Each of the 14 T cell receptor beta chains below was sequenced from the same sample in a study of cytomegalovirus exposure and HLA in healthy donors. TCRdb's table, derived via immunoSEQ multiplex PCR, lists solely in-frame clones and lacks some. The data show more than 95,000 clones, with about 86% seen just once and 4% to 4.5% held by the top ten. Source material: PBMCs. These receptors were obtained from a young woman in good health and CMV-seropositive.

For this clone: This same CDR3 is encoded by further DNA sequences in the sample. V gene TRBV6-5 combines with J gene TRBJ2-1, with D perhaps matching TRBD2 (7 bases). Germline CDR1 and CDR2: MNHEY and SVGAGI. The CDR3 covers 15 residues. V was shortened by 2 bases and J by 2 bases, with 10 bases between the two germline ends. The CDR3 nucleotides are TGTGCCAGCAGTTACGGAGGGGGGGCCTACAATGAGCAGTTCTTC. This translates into CASSYGGGAYNEQFF.

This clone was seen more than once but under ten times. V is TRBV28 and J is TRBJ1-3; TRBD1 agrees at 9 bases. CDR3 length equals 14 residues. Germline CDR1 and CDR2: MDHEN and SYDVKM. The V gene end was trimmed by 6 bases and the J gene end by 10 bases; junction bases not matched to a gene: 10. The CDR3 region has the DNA TGTGCCAGCAGACCCCGGGACAGGGTGGGTACCATATATTTT. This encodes CASRPRDRVGTIYF.

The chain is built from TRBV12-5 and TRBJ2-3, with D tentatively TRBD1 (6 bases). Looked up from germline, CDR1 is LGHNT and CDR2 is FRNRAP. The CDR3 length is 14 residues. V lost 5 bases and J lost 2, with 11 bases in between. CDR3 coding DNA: TGTGCTAGTGGTCTAGGACAGACCACAGATACGCAGTATTTT. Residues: CASGLGQTTDTQYF.

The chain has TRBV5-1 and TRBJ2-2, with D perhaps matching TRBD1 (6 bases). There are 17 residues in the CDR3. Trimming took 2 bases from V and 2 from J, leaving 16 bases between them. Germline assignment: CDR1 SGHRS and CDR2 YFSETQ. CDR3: CASSLRGGHLNTGELFF. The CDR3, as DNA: TGCGCCAGCAGCTTACGTGGGGGACACCTCAACACCGGGGAGCTGTTTTTT.

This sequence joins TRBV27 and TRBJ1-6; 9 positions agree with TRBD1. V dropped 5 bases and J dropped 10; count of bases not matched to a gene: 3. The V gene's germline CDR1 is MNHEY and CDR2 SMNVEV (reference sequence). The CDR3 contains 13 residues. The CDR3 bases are TGTGCCAGCAGTATAGGACAGGGGTCACCCCTCCACTTT. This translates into CASSIGQGSPLHF.

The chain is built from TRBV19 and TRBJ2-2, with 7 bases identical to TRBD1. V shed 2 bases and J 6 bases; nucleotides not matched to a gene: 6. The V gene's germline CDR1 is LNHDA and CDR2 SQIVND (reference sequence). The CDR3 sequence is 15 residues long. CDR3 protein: CASSINAGGAGELFF. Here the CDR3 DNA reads TGTGCCAGTAGTATAAATGCAGGGGGAGCCGGGGAGCTGTTTTTT.

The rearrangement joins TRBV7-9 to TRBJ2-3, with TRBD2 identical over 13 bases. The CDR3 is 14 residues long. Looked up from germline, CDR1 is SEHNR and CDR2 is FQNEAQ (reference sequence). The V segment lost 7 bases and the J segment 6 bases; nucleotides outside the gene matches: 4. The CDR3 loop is CASKGLAGSDTQYF. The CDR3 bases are TGTGCCAGCAAGGGACTAGCGGGATCCGATACGCAGTATTTT. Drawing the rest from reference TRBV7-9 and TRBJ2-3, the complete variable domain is DTGVSQNPRHKITKRGQNVTFRCDPISEHNRLYWYRQTLGQGPEFLTYFQNEAQLEKSRLLSDRFSAERPKGSFSTLEIQRTEQGDSAMYLCASKGLAGSDTQYFGPGTRLTVL.

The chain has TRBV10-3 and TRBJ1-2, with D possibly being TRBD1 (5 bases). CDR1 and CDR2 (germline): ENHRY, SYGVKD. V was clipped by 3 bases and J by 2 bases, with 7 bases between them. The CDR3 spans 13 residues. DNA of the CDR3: TGTGCCATCAGTGAAGCAGGGAACTATGGCTACACCTTC. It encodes CAISEAGNYGYTF.

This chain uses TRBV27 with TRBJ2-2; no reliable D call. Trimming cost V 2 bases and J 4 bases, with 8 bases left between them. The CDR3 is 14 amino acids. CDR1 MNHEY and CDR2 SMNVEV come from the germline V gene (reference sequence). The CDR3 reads CASSLEAVTGELFF. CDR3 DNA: TGTGCCAGCAGTTTAGAGGCAGTCACCGGGGAGCTGTTTTTT.

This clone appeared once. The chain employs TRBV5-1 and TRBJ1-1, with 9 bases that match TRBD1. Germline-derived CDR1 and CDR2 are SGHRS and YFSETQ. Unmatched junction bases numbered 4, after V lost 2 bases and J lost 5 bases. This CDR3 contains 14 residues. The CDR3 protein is CASSLDRGETEAFF. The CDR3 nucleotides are TGCGCCAGCAGCTTAGACAGGGGGGAAACTGAAGCTTTCTTT.

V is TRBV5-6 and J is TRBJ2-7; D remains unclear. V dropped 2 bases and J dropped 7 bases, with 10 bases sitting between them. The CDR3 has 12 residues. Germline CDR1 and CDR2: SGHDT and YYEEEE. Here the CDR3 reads CASSFSRREQYF. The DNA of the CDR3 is TGTGCCAGCAGCTTCAGTCGGCGGGAGCAGTACTTC.

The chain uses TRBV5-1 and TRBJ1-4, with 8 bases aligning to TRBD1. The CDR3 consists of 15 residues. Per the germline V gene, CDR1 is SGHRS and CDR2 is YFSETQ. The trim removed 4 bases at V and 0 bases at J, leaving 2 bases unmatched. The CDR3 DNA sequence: TGCGCCAGCAGCGTACAGGGGGCAACTAATGAAAAACTGTTTTTT. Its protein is CASSVQGATNEKLFF.

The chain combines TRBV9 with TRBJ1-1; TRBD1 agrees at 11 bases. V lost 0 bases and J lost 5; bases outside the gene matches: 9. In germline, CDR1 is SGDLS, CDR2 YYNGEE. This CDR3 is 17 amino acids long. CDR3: CASSVGPRTGGDTEAFF. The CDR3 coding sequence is TGTGCCAGCAGCGTAGGGCCCCGGACAGGGGGCGATACTGAAGCTTTCTTT.

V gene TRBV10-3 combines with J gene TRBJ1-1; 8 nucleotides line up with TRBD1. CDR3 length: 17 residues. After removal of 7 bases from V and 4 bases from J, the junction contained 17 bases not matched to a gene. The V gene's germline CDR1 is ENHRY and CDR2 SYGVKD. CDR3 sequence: CAIKALHQGAPSTEAFF. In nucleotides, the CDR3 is TGTGCCATCAAGGCCTTACACCAGGGGGCCCCCAGCACTGAAGCTTTCTTT.